This T cell receptor beta chain stems from a study of cytomegalovirus exposure and HLA in healthy donors. The overall study: From donors who were HLA-typed, an early data release held approximately 84 million unique TCRs. Overall study results and limits: Trimming of TCR beta V- and J-genes showed a link, identified in a later analysis, to a missense DCLRE1C variant.

V lost 2 bases and J lost 5; bases outside the gene matches: 14. The germline V gene has CDR1 MNHEY and CDR2 SMNVEV (reference sequence). The CDR3 is 18 amino acids. The PCR had 60 Vbeta and 13 Jbeta primers. Profiling relied on immunoSEQ multiplex PCR, and the TCRdb table lists in-frame clones only, not all of them. The repertoire holds about 130,000 clones, with around 79% as singletons. This clone was counted a single time. Its antigen is undetermined. The rearrangement links TRBV27 to TRBJ2-5, with TRBD2 matching over 10 bases. The clonotype comes from a woman aged 40 to 50 in good health and CMV-seronegative. Material for sequencing was PBMCs. The CDR3 sequence: CASSLVSVGLAGAETQYF. CDR3 DNA: TGTGCCAGCAGTTTAGTTTCAGTTGGGCTAGCGGGGGCTGAGACCCAGTACTTC.